Sequencing of this T cell receptor beta chain was carried out in a study of blood T cell repertoires in COVID-19. Study-level background: Sites in the United States, Italy and Spain provided acute and convalescent COVID-19 samples. Sources were T cells, B-cell-depleted T cells, or PBMCs; the material itself was cDNA or gDNA.

The repertoire was sequenced with immunoSEQ multiplex PCR; TCRdb's copy has only in-frame clones and lacks some. The sample records 250,000 to 300,000 clones, 70% to 90% being singletons. V lost 8 bases and J lost 2, with 10 bases in between. Germline-derived CDR1 and CDR2 are MDHEN and SYDVKM. This CDR3 is 12 amino acids long. The source of this sequence is a woman aged 30 to 39 who had recovered from COVID-19. The V and J genes are TRBV28 and TRBJ2-7; the D gene is possibly TRBD1 (5 bases). The sequenced sample was PBMCs or T cells enriched from blood (not recorded which). The CDR3 coding sequence is TGTGCCAGCGGGGCAGCTCCCTACGAGCAGTACTTC. It yields the protein CASGAAPYEQYF.